These 7 T cell receptor beta chains originate from one sample sequenced in a study of identical twins. TCRdb processed the 5' RACE reads anew with MiXCR; each CDR3 protein has one entry. The top ten hold approximately 1% of the sample, which has 450,000 or so distinct CDR3 sequences, 14% seen once. This sample was also put to use in a study of yellow fever vaccine responses in identical twins.

The specimen was CD4+ T cells sorted from blood. These TCRs come from a young woman in good health.

The chain combines TRBV7-9 with TRBJ1-6; 8 bases are a match to TRBD1. Germline V gene sequence: CDR1 SEHNR, CDR2 FQNEAQ (reference sequence). The CDR3 sequence is 16 residues long. Trimming at V came to 0 bases and at J to 7 bases, leaving 5 bases not matched to a gene. The DNA for the CDR3 is TGTGCCAGCAGCTTAGCGACAGGGGCCTGGAATTCACCCCTCCACTTT. It is translated as CASSLATGAWNSPLHF.

In its sample, this clonotype was seen many times. This chain uses TRBV6-6 with TRBJ1-1; D remains ambiguous. V shed 7 bases and J shed 2 bases, with 5 bases lying between them. The CDR3 is 11 amino acids. From germline, CDR1 is MNHNY and CDR2 SVGAGI (reference sequence). CDR3 sequence: CASTPNTEAFF. DNA of the CDR3: TGTGCCAGCACCCCCAACACTGAAGCTTTCTTT.

This chain joins TRBV24-1 and TRBJ2-1, with 11 bases aligning to TRBD1. V was clipped by 0 bases and J by 0 bases; unmatched bases: 0. There are 17 residues in the CDR3. From germline, CDR1 is KGHDR and CDR2 SFDVKD. The chain's CDR3 is CATSDLGTGGSYNEQFF. CDR3 DNA: TGTGCCACCAGTGATTTGGGGACAGGGGGCTCCTACAATGAGCAGTTCTTC.

The chain is built from TRBV7-2 and TRBJ2-1; no firm D call. V was shortened by 5 bases and J by 0 bases, with 11 bases between the two germline ends. Germline V CDR1 and CDR2: SGHTA, FQGNSA. This CDR3 region has 15 residues. CDR3 bases: TGTGCCAGCAGCCTAGACGGCAACTCCTACAATGAGCAGTTCTTC. Its protein product is CASSLDGNSYNEQFF.

J is TRBJ2-1 and V is TRBV29-1; TRBD2 might be the D (5 bases). V was cut by 4 bases and J by 5 bases, with 18 bases left in between. This CDR3 is built from 15 residues. Germline V gene data show CDR1 as SQVTM and CDR2 as ANQGSEA. CDR3 protein: CSVGLGVAWNNEQFF. DNA for the CDR3: TGCAGCGTTGGCCTCGGGGTCGCCTGGAACAATGAGCAGTTCTTC.

This rearrangement joins TRBV20-1 to TRBJ2-7; TRBD1 aligns across 7 bases. CDR1 and CDR2 (germline): DFQATT, SNEGSKA (reference sequence). The CDR3 is made up of 13 amino acids. V lost 6 bases and J lost 6; bases outside the gene matches: 11. The CDR3 here is CSAMPGQLIEQYF. The CDR3 DNA reads as TGCAGTGCCATGCCGGGACAGCTGATCGAGCAGTACTTC.

This clonotype occurred many times. V gene TRBV12-3 or TRBV12-4 combines with J gene TRBJ1-5; tentatively, D is TRBD1 (5 bases). Trimming pared 2 bases from V and 2 bases from J, leaving 7 bases between. The CDR3 totals 14 residues. CDR3 nucleotides: TGTGCCAGCAGTTTACAGGGCCGCAATCAGCCCCAGCATTTT. This encodes CASSLQGRNQPQHF.